A selection of T cell receptor beta chains follows, all from one sample in a study of lymphopenia after photon versus proton radiotherapy. TCRdb's copy holds only in-frame clones and misses some; the assay was immunoSEQ multiplex PCR. The sample shows some 7,000 clones, approximately 77% of them seen only once. Sequencing was performed on peripheral blood, taken from a patient treated with photon-based radiotherapy. Receptors were obtained from a man aged 25-40 years with gastric cancer. Each CDR3 is given with its conserved first and last residue. Fields, in order: CDR3 DNA, CDR3 protein, D gene, V gene, CDR3 length, clone size, J gene. D genes are given only for firm matches. A row's size may be missing; if present it is once, few, many or a size class.

TGTGCCAATGAGGTCCCGGGTGGCTATGGCTACACCTTC	CANEVPGGYGYTF	NA	TRBV2	13	NA	TRBJ1-2
TGCGCCAGCAGCCAAAGCCGGGGACAGGGGGCTTCCTACAATGAGCAGTTCTTC	CASSQSRGQGASYNEQFF	TRBD1	TRBV4-1	18	NA	TRBJ2-1
TGTGCCAGTAGTACTGGGGAAGAGACCCAGTACTTC	CASSTGEETQYF	NA	TRBV19	12	NA	TRBJ2-5
TGTGCCAGCAGCCAAGGTAGCGGCGGGACCCAGTACTTC	CASSQGSGGTQYF	NA	TRBV14	13	NA	TRBJ2-5
TGTGCCAGCAGCGTAGGAACTAGCGGGGGGATCGAAGAGACCCAGTACTTC	CASSVGTSGGIEETQYF	TRBD2	TRBV9	17	NA	TRBJ2-5
TGTGCCAGCAGTTACTCGGGCGTCACCGGGGAGCTGTTTTTT	CASSYSGVTGELFF	NA	TRBV6-5	14	NA	TRBJ2-2
TGTGCCAGCAGCGCAATGGGGGGCCAGAACACCGGGGAGCTGTTTTTT	CASSAMGGQNTGELFF	NA	TRBV7-2	16	NA	TRBJ2-2
TGTGCCAGCAGTTTACGGGACCGGCAACCGACAGATACGCAGTATTTT	CASSLRDRQPTDTQYF	NA	TRBV28	16	few	TRBJ2-3
TGTGCCAGCAGCGTGAACCTACAGGGGTTACGGTACTTC	CASSVNLQGLRYF	TRBD1	TRBV7-2	13	NA	TRBJ2-7
TGTGCCAGCAGTTTCGCCGGGAGAGGTCACGGGGAGCTGTTTTTT	CASSFAGRGHGELFF	NA	TRBV27	15	NA	TRBJ2-2
TGTGCCAGTAGTATGGTGGGGGGAAATAATTCACCCCTCCACTTT	CASSMVGGNNSPLHF	NA	TRBV19	15	NA	TRBJ1-6
TGTGCCAGTAGTGCCCTACAGGGGGCTTATGAAAAACTGTTTTTT	CASSALQGAYEKLFF	TRBD1	TRBV19	15	few	TRBJ1-4
TGTGCCAGCAGTCCAGGGCTAGGTGAGCAGTTCTTC	CASSPGLGEQFF	NA	TRBV6-1	12	NA	TRBJ2-1
TGTGCCAGCAGTAACCGACAGGGGCCCTACACTGAAGCTTTCTTT	CASSNRQGPYTEAFF	TRBD1	TRBV6-5	15	few	TRBJ1-1
TGTGCCAGCAGCCTAAATGTGAACACTGAAGCTTTCTTT	CASSLNVNTEAFF	NA	TRBV11-1	13	NA	TRBJ1-1
TGTGCCAGCAGTCCACAGAGGGGGAGTAACTACGAGCAGTACTTC	CASSPQRGSNYEQYF	NA	TRBV27	15	NA	TRBJ2-7
TGTGCCAGCAGCCTAGCGGGGTTTCCCTACGAGCAGTACTTC	CASSLAGFPYEQYF	TRBD2	TRBV27	14	NA	TRBJ2-7
TGTGCCAGCAGTTACTATCCTCGCTCCTACGAGCAGTACTTC	CASSYYPRSYEQYF	NA	TRBV6-4	14	NA	TRBJ2-7
TGTGCCAGCAGCGAAGCGGGCAGGGGGCCAGATACGCAGTATTTT	CASSEAGRGPDTQYF	TRBD1	TRBV6-1	15	NA	TRBJ2-3
TGTGCCAGCAGCGTAGGTTGGGACACGGACGGCACAGATACGCAGTATTTT	CASSVGWDTDGTDTQYF	NA	TRBV9	17	NA	TRBJ2-3
TGTGCCAGCAGCCAAGATCCACAGGGGAGGAACACCGGGGAGCTGTTTTTT	CASSQDPQGRNTGELFF	TRBD1	TRBV4-2	17	NA	TRBJ2-2
TGTGCCAGTCGGGGGCTGGACGGGGAGACCCAGTACTTC	CASRGLDGETQYF	NA	TRBV7-9	13	NA	TRBJ2-5
TGTGCCAGCAGCTTAGTTGTGTCGGGGAACTATGGCTACACCTTC	CASSLVVSGNYGYTF	NA	TRBV7-2	15	NA	TRBJ1-2
TGCGCCAGCAGCGAATCCGGGACTAGCGGGATCAATGAGCAGTTCTTC	CASSESGTSGINEQFF	TRBD2	TRBV5-1	16	NA	TRBJ2-1
TGTGCCAGCAGTTTGATTTACGAGCAGTACTTC	CASSLIYEQYF	NA	TRBV6-6	11	NA	TRBJ2-7
TGTGCCAGCAGTCCCCCAGGGACGAGCTCCTACGAGCAGTACTTC	CASSPPGTSSYEQYF	NA	TRBV28	15	NA	TRBJ2-7
TGTGCCAGCAACGCCGGGACAGAAGAGACCCAGTACTTC	CASNAGTEETQYF	TRBD1	TRBV7-8	13	NA	TRBJ2-5
TGTGCCAGCAGCGTTGGACGGCCGAACTATGGCTACACCTTC	CASSVGRPNYGYTF	NA	TRBV5-4	14	NA	TRBJ1-2
TGTGCCAGCAGCGTAACTAGCGGGGGGACTGGGGCCAACGTCCTGACTTTC	CASSVTSGGTGANVLTF	TRBD2	TRBV9	17	NA	TRBJ2-6
TGTGCCAGCAGGGGACAGGGAGCAGATACGCAGTATTTT	CASRGQGADTQYF	TRBD1	TRBV2	13	NA	TRBJ2-3
TGTGCCAGCAGTTATAGTGGTTATGGCTACACCTTC	CASSYSGYGYTF	NA	TRBV6-5	12	NA	TRBJ1-2
TGTGCCAGCCTCCGAAAGGGCGTTAATGAAAAACTGTTTTTT	CASLRKGVNEKLFF	NA	TRBV21-1	14	hyperexpanded	TRBJ1-4
TGTGCCAGCAGCGCACTACTAACACCCGGGACTAGCGGTCCCAATGAGCAGTTCTTC	CASSALLTPGTSGPNEQFF	TRBD2	TRBV9	19	NA	TRBJ2-1
TGTGCCAGCAGTTACGGGACAGGTTTGAACACTGAAGCTTTCTTT	CASSYGTGLNTEAFF	TRBD1	TRBV6-6	15	NA	TRBJ1-1
TGTGCCAGCAGTTCTGGGAACTATGGCTACACCTTC	CASSSGNYGYTF	NA	TRBV28	12	NA	TRBJ1-2
TGTGCCAGCTACGGGCAGGACAGCACAGATACGCAGTATTTT	CASYGQDSTDTQYF	NA	TRBV2	14	once	TRBJ2-3
TGTGCCAGCAGCGCGGGCTTATACGAGCAGTACTTC	CASSAGLYEQYF	NA	TRBV11-2	12	NA	TRBJ2-7
TGTGCCATCGGTCGGACAGGGGCTTCCAATGAGCAGTTCTTC	CAIGRTGASNEQFF	TRBD1	TRBV10-3	14	NA	TRBJ2-1
TGTGCCATCAGTGATACGACCAGGCCCCGGGGCACAGATACGCAGTATTTT	CAISDTTRPRGTDTQYF	NA	TRBV10-3	17	NA	TRBJ2-3
TGTGCCAGCAGCCAAATGCCTAGCGGGACGAGCTCCTACGAGCAGTACTTC	CASSQMPSGTSSYEQYF	TRBD2	TRBV28	17	NA	TRBJ2-7
TGTGCCAGCAGTGACTTTGGACAGGGTGCAGAGACCCAGTACTTC	CASSDFGQGAETQYF	TRBD1	TRBV6-1	15	once	TRBJ2-5
TGCAGCGTCCCAGGGGGGGCCATTAACACTGAAGCTTTCTTT	CSVPGGAINTEAFF	TRBD1	TRBV29-1	14	NA	TRBJ1-1
TGTGCCAGCAGTTTTAACAGGGTGTCCTACGAGCAGTACTTC	CASSFNRVSYEQYF	NA	TRBV28	14	NA	TRBJ2-7
TGTGCCAGCGTCACGACGCAGAACACTGAAGCTTTCTTT	CASVTTQNTEAFF	NA	TRBV2	13	NA	TRBJ1-1
TGTGCCACCAAAAGGGACTCAGACTACGAGCAGTACTTC	CATKRDSDYEQYF	NA	TRBV6-5	13	NA	TRBJ2-7
TGTGCCAGCAGTACCAGGGGCAATGAGCAGTTCTTC	CASSTRGNEQFF	NA	TRBV6-1	12	few	TRBJ2-1
TGCAGCGTTGAACGCGGGGGCCCCACAGATACGCAGTATTTT	CSVERGGPTDTQYF	NA	TRBV29-1	14	NA	TRBJ2-3
TGTGCCAGCAGTTCGGGACTTTTGAGGACCCAGTACTTC	CASSSGLLRTQYF	NA	TRBV28	13	NA	TRBJ2-5
TGTGCTAGTGACCCCCTAGCGGGGGGGCATCAAGATACGCAGTATTTT	CASDPLAGGHQDTQYF	TRBD2	TRBV12-5	16	NA	TRBJ2-3
TGTGCCAGCATACGAGGACAGTACTATGGCTACACCTTC	CASIRGQYYGYTF	NA	TRBV6-4	13	few	TRBJ1-2
TGTGCCAGCAGCCCCAAAGGACAGGGGATTACGCCCTACGAGCAGTACTTC	CASSPKGQGITPYEQYF	TRBD1	TRBV14	17	NA	TRBJ2-7
TGTGCCAGCAGCTTGGCCGGGCAGGGGGCGGCTTTCTTT	CASSLAGQGAAFF	TRBD1	TRBV5-4	13	NA	TRBJ1-1
TGTGCCAGCAGTGTATACCCCCGGGCCTCGAGGGAAGATACGCAGTATTTT	CASSVYPRASREDTQYF	NA	TRBV6-1	17	NA	TRBJ2-3
TGTGCCAGCAGCACGCCCCCTAACAATGAGCAGTTCTTC	CASSTPPNNEQFF	NA	TRBV11-2	13	once	TRBJ2-1
TGTGCCAGCAGTGAATCTACACAGGGGAATTCACCCCTCCACTTT	CASSESTQGNSPLHF	TRBD1	TRBV2	15	NA	TRBJ1-6
TGTGCCAGCAGTTCCCGGGACAACTATGGCTACACCTTC	CASSSRDNYGYTF	NA	TRBV27	13	NA	TRBJ1-2
TGTGCCAGCAGCTCAGAGGCCGGGACCCGAGGGGAGCTGTTTTTT	CASSSEAGTRGELFF	NA	TRBV5-4	15	NA	TRBJ2-2
TGTGCCAGCAGTTTTGACAGGGACGCTAACTATGGCTACACCTTC	CASSFDRDANYGYTF	TRBD1	TRBV6-4	15	NA	TRBJ1-2
TGTGCCAGCAGCTGGATGACAGGGGGCGAGCAGTACTTC	CASSWMTGGEQYF	TRBD1	TRBV5-4	13	NA	TRBJ2-7
TGCGCCAGCTCCGACAGAGTTAACACTGAAGCTTTCTTT	CASSDRVNTEAFF	NA	TRBV5-1	13	NA	TRBJ1-1